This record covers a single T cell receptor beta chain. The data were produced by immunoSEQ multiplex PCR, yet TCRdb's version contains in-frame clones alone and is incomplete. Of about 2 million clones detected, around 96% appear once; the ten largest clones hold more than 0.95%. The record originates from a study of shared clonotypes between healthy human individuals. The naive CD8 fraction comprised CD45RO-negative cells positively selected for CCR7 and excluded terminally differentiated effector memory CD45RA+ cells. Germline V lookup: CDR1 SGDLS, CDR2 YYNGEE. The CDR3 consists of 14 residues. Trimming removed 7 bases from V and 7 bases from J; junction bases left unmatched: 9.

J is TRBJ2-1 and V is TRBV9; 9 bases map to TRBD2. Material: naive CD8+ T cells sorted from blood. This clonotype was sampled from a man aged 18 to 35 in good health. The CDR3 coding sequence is TGTGCCAGCGAAAGGAGCGGGGGGCATAATGAGCAGTTCTTC. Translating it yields CASERSGGHNEQFF.